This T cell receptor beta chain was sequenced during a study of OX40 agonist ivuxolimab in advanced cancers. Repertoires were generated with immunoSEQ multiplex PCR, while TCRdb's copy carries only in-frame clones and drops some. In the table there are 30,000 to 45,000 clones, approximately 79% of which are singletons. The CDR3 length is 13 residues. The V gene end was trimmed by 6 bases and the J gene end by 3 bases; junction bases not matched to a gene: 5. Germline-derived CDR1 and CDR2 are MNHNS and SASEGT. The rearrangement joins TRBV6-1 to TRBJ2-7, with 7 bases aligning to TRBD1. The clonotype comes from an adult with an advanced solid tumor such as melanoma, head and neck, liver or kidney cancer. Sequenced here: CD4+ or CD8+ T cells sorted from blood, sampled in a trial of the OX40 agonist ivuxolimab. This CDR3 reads CASRTQGIYEQYF. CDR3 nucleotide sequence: TGTGCCAGCAGGACACAGGGGATCTACGAGCAGTACTTC.